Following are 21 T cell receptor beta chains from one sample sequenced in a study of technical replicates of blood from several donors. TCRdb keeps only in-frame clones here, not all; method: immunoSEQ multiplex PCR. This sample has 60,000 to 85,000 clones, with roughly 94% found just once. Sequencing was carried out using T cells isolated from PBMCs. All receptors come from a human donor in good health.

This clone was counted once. Here the CDR3 reads CASSLAGGQVSQYF. Written as DNA, the CDR3 is TGTGCCAGCAGCTTGGCGGGGGGTCAGGTGTCCCAGTACTTC. The chain links TRBV7-2 to TRBJ2-5, with 8 bases that match TRBD2. Germline assignment: CDR1 SGHTA and CDR2 FQGNSA. The CDR3 loop spans 14 amino acids. V was clipped by 3 bases and J by 9 bases; unmatched bases: 9.

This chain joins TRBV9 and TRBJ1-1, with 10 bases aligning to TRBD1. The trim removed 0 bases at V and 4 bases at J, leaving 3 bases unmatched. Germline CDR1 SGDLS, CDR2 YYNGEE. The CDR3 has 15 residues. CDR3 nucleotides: TGTGCCAGCAGCGTAGGCAGGGACAGGGGCACTGAAGCTTTCTTT. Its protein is CASSVGRDRGTEAFF.

CDR3 sequence reads: CASSFSGYSFGELFF. The DNA of the CDR3 is TGTGCCAGCAGCTTTAGCGGGTATAGTTTCGGGGAGCTGTTTTTT. This chain joins TRBV6-5 and TRBJ2-2; 7 bases map to TRBD2. CDR1 and CDR2 from the germline V gene are MNHEY and SVGAGI. CDR3 length: 15 residues. J was trimmed by 7 bases and V by 6 bases; bases with no gene match: 11.

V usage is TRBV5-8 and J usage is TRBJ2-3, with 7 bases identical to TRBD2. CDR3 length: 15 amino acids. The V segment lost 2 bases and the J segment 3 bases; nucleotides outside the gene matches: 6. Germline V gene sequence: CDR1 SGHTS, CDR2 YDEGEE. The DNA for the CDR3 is TGTGCCAGCAGCTTTAGACTAGCAAGGACAGATACGCAGTATTTT. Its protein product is CASSFRLARTDTQYF.

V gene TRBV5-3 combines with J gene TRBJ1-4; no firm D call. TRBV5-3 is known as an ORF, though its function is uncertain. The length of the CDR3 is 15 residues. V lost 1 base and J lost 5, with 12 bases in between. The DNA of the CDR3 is TGTGCCAGAAGCTTGTGGTCGGGGATCAATGAAAAACTGTTTTTT. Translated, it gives CARSLWSGINEKLFF.

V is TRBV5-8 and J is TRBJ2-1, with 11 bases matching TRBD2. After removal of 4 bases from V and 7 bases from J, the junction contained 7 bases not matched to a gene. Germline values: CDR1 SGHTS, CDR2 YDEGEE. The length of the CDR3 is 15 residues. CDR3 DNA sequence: TGTGCCAGCAGCCTTAGCGGGAGGGCCTTGAATGAGCAGTTCTTC. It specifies CASSLSGRALNEQFF. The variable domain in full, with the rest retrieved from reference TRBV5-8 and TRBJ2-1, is EAGVTQSPTHLIKTRGQQATLRCSPISGHTSVYWYQQALGLGLQFLLWYDEGEERNRGNFPPRFSGRQFPNYSSELNVNALELEDSALYLCASSLSGRALNEQFFGPGTRLTVL.

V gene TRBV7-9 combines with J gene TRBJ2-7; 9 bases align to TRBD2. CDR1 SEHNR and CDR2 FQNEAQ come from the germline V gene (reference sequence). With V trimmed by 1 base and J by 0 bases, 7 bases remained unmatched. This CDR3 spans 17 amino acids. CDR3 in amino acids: CASSLDEREATSYEQYF. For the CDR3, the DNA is TGTGCCAGCAGCTTAGATGAGCGGGAGGCGACCTCCTACGAGCAGTACTTC.

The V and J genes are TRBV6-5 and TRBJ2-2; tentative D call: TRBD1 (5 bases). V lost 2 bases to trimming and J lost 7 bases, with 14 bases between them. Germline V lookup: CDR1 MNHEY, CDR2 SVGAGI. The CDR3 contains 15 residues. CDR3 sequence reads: CASSYLGEVNGELFF. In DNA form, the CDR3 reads TGTGCCAGCAGTTACCTAGGGGAAGTTAACGGGGAGCTGTTTTTT.

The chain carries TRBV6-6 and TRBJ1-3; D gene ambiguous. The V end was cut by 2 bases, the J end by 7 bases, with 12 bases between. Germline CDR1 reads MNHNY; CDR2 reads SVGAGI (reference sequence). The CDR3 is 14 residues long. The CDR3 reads CASSYRLGRNTIYF. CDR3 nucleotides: TGTGCCAGCAGTTACAGACTAGGGAGGAACACCATATATTTT.

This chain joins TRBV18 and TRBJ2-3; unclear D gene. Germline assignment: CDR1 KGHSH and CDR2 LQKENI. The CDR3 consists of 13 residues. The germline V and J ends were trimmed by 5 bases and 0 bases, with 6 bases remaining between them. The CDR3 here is CASSELSTDTQYF. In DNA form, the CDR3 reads TGTGCCAGCTCAGAGTTGAGCACAGATACGCAGTATTTT.

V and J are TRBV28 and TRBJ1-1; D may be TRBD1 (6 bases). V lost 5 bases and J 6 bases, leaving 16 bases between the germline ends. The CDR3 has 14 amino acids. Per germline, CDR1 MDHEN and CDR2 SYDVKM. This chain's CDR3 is CASSPSGSGAEAFF. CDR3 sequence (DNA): TGTGCCAGCAGTCCCTCGGGTTCAGGGGCTGAAGCTTTCTTT.

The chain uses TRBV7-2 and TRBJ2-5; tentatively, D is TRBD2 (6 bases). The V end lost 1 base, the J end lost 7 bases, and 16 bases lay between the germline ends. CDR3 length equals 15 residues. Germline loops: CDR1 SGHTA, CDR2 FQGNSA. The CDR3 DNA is TGTGCCAGCAGCTTAGGTGGTGCGGGGTCGGGGACCCAGTACTTC. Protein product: CASSLGGAGSGTQYF.

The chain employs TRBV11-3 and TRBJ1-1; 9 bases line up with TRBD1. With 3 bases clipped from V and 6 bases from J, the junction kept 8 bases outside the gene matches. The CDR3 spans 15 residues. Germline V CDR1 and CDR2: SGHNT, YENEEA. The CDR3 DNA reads TGTGCCAGCAGCTTTCATGGACAGGGGTTCTCTGAAGCTTTCTTT. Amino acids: CASSFHGQGFSEAFF. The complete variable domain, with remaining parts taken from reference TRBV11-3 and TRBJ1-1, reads EAGVVQSPRYKIIEKKQPVAFWCNPISGHNTLYWYLQNLGQGPELLIRYENEEAVDDSQLPKDRFSAERLKGVDSTLKIQPAELGDSAVYLCASSFHGQGFSEAFFGQGTRLTVV.

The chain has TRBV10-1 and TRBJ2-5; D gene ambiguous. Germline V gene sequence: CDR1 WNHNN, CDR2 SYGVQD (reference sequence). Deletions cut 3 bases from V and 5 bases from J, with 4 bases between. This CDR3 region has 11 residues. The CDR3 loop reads CASSERETQYF. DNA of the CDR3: TGCGCCAGCAGTGAACGGGAGACCCAGTACTTC.

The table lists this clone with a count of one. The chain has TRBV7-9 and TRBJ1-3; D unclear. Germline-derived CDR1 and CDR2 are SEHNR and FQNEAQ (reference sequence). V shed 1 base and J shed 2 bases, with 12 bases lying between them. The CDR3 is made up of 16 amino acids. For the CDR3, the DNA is TGTGCCAGCAGCTTAGGCGGAGGTACTGCTGGAAACACCATATATTTT. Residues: CASSLGGGTAGNTIYF.

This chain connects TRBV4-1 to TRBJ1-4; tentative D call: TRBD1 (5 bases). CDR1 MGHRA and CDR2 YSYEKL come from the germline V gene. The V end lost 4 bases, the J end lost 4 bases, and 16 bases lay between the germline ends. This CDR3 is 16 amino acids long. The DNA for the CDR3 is TGCGCCAGCAGCCCTAATAATCGGGGGGTTAATGAAAAACTGTTTTTT. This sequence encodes CASSPNNRGVNEKLFF.

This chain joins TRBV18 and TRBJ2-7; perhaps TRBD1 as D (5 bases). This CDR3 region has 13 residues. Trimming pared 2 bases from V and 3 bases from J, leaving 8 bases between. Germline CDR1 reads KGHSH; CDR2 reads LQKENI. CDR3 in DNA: TGTGCCAGCTCACCAGGGGCCCGCTACGAGCAGTACTTC. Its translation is CASSPGARYEQYF.

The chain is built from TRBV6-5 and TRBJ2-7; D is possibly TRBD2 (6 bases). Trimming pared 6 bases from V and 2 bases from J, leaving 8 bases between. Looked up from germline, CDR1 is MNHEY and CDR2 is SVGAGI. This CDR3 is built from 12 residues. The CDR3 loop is CASRGTPYEQYF. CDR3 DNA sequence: TGTGCCAGCAGGGGGACTCCCTACGAGCAGTACTTC.

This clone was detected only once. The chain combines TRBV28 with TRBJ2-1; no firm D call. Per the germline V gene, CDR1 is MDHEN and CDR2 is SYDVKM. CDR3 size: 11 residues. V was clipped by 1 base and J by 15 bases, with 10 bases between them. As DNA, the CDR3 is TGTGCCAGCAGTTTATACAGAATCGCGTTCTTC. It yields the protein CASSLYRIAFF.

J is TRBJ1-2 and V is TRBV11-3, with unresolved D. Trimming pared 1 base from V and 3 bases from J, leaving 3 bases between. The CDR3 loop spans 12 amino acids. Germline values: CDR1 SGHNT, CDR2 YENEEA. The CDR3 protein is CASSLGDYGYTF. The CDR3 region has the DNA TGTGCCAGCAGCTTAGGAGACTATGGCTACACCTTC.

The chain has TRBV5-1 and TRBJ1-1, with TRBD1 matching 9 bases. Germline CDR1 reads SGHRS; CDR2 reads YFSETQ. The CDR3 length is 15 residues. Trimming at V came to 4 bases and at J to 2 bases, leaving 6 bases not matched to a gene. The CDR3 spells CASSRRTGVNTEAFF. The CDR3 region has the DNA TGCGCCAGCAGCAGAAGGACAGGGGTAAACACTGAAGCTTTCTTT. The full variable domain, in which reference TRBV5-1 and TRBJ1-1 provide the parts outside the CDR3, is KAGVTQTPRYLIKTRGQQVTLSCSPISGHRSVSWYQQTPGQGLQFLFEYFSETQRNKGNFPGRFSGRQFSNSRSEMNVSTLELGDSALYLCASSRRTGVNTEAFFGQGTRLTVV.